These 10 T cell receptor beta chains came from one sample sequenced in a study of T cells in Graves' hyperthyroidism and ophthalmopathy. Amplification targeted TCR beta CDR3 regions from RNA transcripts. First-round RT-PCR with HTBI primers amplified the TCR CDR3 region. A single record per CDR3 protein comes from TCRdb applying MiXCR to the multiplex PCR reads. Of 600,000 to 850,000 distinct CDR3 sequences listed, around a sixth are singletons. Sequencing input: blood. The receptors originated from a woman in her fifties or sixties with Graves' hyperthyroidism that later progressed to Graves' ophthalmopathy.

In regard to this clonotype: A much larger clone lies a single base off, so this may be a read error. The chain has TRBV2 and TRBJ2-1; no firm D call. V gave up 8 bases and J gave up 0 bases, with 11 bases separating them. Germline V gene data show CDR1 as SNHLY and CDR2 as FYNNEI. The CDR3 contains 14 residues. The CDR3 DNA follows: TGTGCCAGCGGTGCTAGGCGCTCCTACAATGAGCAGTTCTTC. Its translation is CASGARRSYNEQFF.

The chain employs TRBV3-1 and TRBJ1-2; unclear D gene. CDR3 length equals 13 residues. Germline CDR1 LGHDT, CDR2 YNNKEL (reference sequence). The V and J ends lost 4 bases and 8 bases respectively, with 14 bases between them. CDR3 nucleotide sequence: TGTGCCAGCAGCCGAGATCGACTGGGGGGCTACACCTTC. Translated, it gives CASSRDRLGGYTF. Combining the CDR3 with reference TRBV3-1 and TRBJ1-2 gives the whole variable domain DTAVSQTPKYLVTQMGNDKSIKCEQNLGHDTMYWYKQDSKKFLKIMFSYNNKELIINETVPNRFSPKSPDKAHLNLHINSLELGDSAVYFCASSRDRLGGYTFGSGTRLTVV.

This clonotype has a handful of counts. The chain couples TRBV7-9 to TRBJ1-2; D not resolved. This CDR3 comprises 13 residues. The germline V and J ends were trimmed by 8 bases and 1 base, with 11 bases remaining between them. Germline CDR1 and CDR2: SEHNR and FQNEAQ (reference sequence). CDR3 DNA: TGTGCCAGCCAAATCGGGGATAACTATGGCTACACCTTC. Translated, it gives CASQIGDNYGYTF.

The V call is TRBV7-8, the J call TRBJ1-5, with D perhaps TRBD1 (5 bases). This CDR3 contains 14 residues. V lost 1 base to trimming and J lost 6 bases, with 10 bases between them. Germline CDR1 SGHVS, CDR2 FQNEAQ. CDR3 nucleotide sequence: TGTGCCAGCAGCTTAGTAGTTGGGGGTCAGCCCCAGCATTTT. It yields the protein CASSLVVGGQPQHF.

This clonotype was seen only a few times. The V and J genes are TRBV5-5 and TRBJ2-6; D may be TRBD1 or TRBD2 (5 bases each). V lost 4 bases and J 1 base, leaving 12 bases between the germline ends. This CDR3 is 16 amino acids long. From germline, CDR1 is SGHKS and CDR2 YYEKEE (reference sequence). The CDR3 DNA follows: TGTGCCAGCAGCCGCGAATGGGGGTCTGGGGCCAACGTCCTGACTTTC. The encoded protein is CASSREWGSGANVLTF.

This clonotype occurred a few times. CDR3 coding DNA: TGTGCCAGTCGTCGGCAGGGAGCAGGTGAAGCTTTCTTT. Translating gives CASRRQGAGEAFF. The genes are TRBV19 and TRBJ1-1; D is possibly TRBD1 (5 bases). Trimming left V 8 bases short and J 7 bases short, with 17 bases between. This CDR3 is 13 amino acids long. Germline CDR1 and CDR2: LNHDA and SQIVND (reference sequence).

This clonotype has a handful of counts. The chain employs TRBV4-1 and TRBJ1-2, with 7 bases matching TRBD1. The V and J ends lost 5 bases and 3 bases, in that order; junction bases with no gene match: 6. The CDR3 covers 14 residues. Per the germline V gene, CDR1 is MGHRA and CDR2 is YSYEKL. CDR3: CASSTQQGYYGYTF. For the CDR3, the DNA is TGCGCCAGCAGCACCCAACAGGGGTACTATGGCTACACCTTC.

In DNA form, the CDR3 reads TGTGCCAGCAGCCCCGGGAGTCAGAACTATGGCTACACCTTC. The encoded protein is CASSPGSQNYGYTF. V and J are TRBV5-8 and TRBJ1-2, with D unresolved. The germline CDR1 and CDR2 sequences are SGHTS and YDEGEE. CDR3 length: 14 residues. Deletions cut 4 bases from V and 2 bases from J, with 12 bases between.

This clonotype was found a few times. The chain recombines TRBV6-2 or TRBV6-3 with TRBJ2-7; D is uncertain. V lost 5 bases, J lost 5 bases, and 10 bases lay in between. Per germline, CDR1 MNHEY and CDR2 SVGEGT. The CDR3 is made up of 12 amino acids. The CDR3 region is CASSQTEDEQYF. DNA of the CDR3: TGTGCCAGCAGTCAAACAGAAGACGAGCAGTACTTC.

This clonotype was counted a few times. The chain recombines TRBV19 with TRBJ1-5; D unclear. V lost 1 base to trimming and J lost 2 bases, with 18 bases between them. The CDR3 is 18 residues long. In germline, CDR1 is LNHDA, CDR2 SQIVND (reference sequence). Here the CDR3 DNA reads TGTGCCAGTAGTATAGGGCTGGGAAATAGGGATCGCAATCAGCCCCAGCATTTT. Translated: CASSIGLGNRDRNQPQHF.